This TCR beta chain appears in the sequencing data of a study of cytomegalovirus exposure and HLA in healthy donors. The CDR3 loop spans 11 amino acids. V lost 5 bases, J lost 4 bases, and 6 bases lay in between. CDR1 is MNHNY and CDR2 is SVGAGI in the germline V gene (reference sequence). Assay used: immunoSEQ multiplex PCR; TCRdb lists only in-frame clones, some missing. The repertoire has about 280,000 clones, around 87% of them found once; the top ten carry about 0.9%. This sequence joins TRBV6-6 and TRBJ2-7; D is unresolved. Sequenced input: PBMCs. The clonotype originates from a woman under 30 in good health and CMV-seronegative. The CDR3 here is CASSEMYEQYF. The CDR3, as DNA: TGTGCCAGCAGTGAGATGTACGAGCAGTACTTC.